The source of this T cell receptor beta chain is a study of blood T cell repertoires in COVID-19. This clone was detected only once. This table comes from immunoSEQ multiplex PCR, and its TCRdb copy is limited to in-frame clones, with some not included. The sample lists some 130,000 clones; more than 60% were seen once. Germline-derived CDR1 and CDR2 are SGHTA and FQGNSA. Trimming took 1 base from V and 7 from J, leaving 13 bases between them. The CDR3 is 14 residues long. This chain links TRBV7-2 with TRBJ1-2; D possibly corresponds to TRBD1 (6 bases). The clonotype comes from an older woman with acute or convalescent COVID-19. Sequenced: peripheral blood. The CDR3 DNA reads as TGTGCCAGCAGCTTAGATACAGGGCCAGGTGGCTACACCTTC. It codes for CASSLDTGPGGYTF.